The 25 T cell receptor beta chains below were found in one sample sequenced in a study of human T cells and chemical hapten exposure. TCRdb recomputed calls from the RACE reads with MiXCR, one row per CDR3 protein. The repertoire holds roughly 43,000 distinct CDR3 sequences, with around a tenth as singletons. Time point defined: patch test 2, 6 weeks after DPC sensitization. This sample's treatment: therapeutic diphenylcyclopropenone sensitization with weekly scalp DPC. Sequencing started from total RNA isolated from unfractionated whole blood. Here the sequenced sample was whole blood, taken in connection with sensitization to the hapten diphenylcyclopropenone (DPC). The origin of the receptors is a woman younger than 45 with alopecia areata. Some clones in this sample may be carry-over from other donors' samples.

V is TRBV4-2 and J is TRBJ1-6; D not certain. The CDR3 runs 15 residues. Germline V gene sequence: CDR1 LGHNA, CDR2 YNFKEQ. Between the trimmed V and J ends, which lost 1 base and 5 bases, there was a span of 9 bases. This CDR3 reads CASSQGDGNNSPLHF. The CDR3 DNA reads TGTGCCAGCAGCCAAGGGGATGGCAATAATTCACCCCTCCACTTT.

This clonotype has at least ten counts. Mismatch with germline at one junction end may stem from a read error. CDR3 loop: CASTVDGVNYGYTF. The CDR3 nucleotides read TGTGCCAGCACCGTAGATGGGGTTAACTATGGCTACACCTTC. The J gene is TRBJ1-2, the V gene TRBV9; D uncertain. Germline CDR1 is SGDLS and CDR2 is YYNGEE. The CDR3 sequence is 14 residues long.

This clonotype was found many times. V and J are TRBV2 and TRBJ2-5; the match to TRBD2 covers 11 bases. The germline CDR1 and CDR2 sequences are SNHLY and FYNNEI. V gave up 7 bases and J gave up 2 bases; unmatched junction bases: 3. The CDR3 is 14 amino acids. As DNA, the CDR3 is TGTGCCAGCACCATAGCGGGGGGGCAAGAGACCCAGTACTTC. Protein sequence: CASTIAGGQETQYF.

This clonotype was observed a handful of times. The chain employs TRBV7-9 and TRBJ2-1; the match to TRBD1 covers 7 bases. The CDR3 runs to 13 residues. Germline loops: CDR1 SEHNR, CDR2 FQNEAQ (reference sequence). V shed 3 bases and J 6 bases; nucleotides not matched to a gene: 2. CDR3 DNA sequence: TGTGCCAGCAGCTTGACAGGGATCAATGAGCAGTTCTTC. Amino acid sequence: CASSLTGINEQFF.

The rearrangement joins TRBV12-3 or TRBV12-4 to TRBJ2-2; TRBD2 aligns across 9 bases. The CDR3 extends over 15 amino acids. With V trimmed by 3 bases and J by 7 bases, 6 bases remained unmatched. CDR3 protein: CASSLRRGGVGELFF. DNA of the CDR3: TGTGCCAGCAGTTTGAGGCGGGGGGGCGTCGGGGAGCTGTTTTTT.

Ten or more counts support this clonotype. This rearrangement joins TRBV20-1 to TRBJ2-4, with 15 bases aligning to TRBD2. The CDR3 has 17 amino acids. The germline gives CDR1 DFQATT, CDR2 SNEGSKA (reference sequence). The junction had 4 bases not matched to a gene; V was cut back by 4 bases and J by 0 bases. CDR3 DNA: TGCAGTGCTAAAGGGACTAGCGGGGGGTCAGCCAAAAACATTCAGTACTTC. It translates to CSAKGTSGGSAKNIQYF.

This clonotype is labeled as medium-sized. The rearrangement links TRBV19 to TRBJ1-5; 7 bases line up with TRBD1. CDR3 length: 15 residues. CDR1 is LNHDA, CDR2 SQIVND, per germline (reference sequence). V lost 5 bases, J lost 4 bases, and 8 bases stayed unmatched. The CDR3 is CASSFRQGGNQPQHF. CDR3 DNA sequence: TGTGCCAGTAGTTTCCGACAGGGTGGGAATCAGCCCCAGCATTTT.

This clonotype was picked up a small number of times. The chain has TRBV28 and TRBJ2-7; D perhaps matches TRBD1 (5 bases). This CDR3 contains 14 residues. Germline V CDR1 and CDR2: MDHEN, SYDVKM. With 1 base removed from V and 6 bases from J, the gap between germline ends came to 13 bases. CDR3 region: CASSLFGHPLEQYF. The CDR3 coding sequence is TGTGCCAGCAGTTTATTTGGACACCCGCTCGAGCAGTACTTC. Supplemented by reference TRBV28 and TRBJ2-7, the full variable domain reads DVKVTQSSRYLVKRTGEKVFLECVQDMDHENMFWYRQDPGLGLRLIYFSYDVKMKEKGDIPEGYSVSREKKERFSLILESASTNQTSMYLCASSLFGHPLEQYFGPGTRLTVT.

On this clonotype itself: A much larger clonotype is one base distant, so this may be a read error. The rearrangement uses TRBV2 and TRBJ2-1; D is possibly TRBD2 (6 bases). Trimming left V 10 bases short and J 1 base short, with 17 bases between. Germline lookup yields CDR1 SNHLY and CDR2 FYNNEI. The CDR3 covers 15 residues. In DNA form, the CDR3 reads TGTGCCACCAGGGAGGACCGAGGGTCCTACAATGAGCAGTTCTTC. Translating it yields CATREDRGSYNEQFF.

The sample holds many counts of this clonotype. The chain is built from TRBV11-2 and TRBJ1-5, with no clear D. This CDR3 spans 13 amino acids. The germline V and J ends were trimmed by 1 base and 5 bases, with 6 bases remaining between them. From germline, CDR1 is SGHAT and CDR2 FQNNGV. CDR3 in DNA: TGTGCCAGCAGCTTAGCCGGGTATCAGCCCCAGCATTTT. Translation: CASSLAGYQPQHF.

In this sample, this clonotype turned up many times. This rearrangement joins TRBV6-5 to TRBJ2-2, with D perhaps TRBD2 (5 bases). CDR1 and CDR2 (germline): MNHEY, SVGAGI. V was clipped by 5 bases and J by 4 bases, with 17 bases between them. The CDR3 is 16 amino acids. The CDR3 sequence is CASSPLTGRGTGELFF. The DNA of the CDR3 is TGTGCCAGCAGTCCCTTAACGGGCCGGGGCACCGGGGAGCTGTTTTTT.

This chain joins TRBV12-3 or TRBV12-4 and TRBJ1-2; tentatively, D is TRBD1 (6 bases). There are 15 residues in the CDR3. Trimming shortened V by 6 bases and J by 5 bases, and 19 bases separated the two germline ends. The CDR3 DNA sequence: TGTGCCAGCAGCCTTTTTAGCGGGGGCGAATATGGCTACACCTTC. It yields the protein CASSLFSGGEYGYTF.

There are a few counts of this clonotype. This chain links TRBV20-1 with TRBJ2-5, with D hard to call. Germline CDR1 is DFQATT and CDR2 is SNEGSKA (reference sequence). The length of the CDR3 is 14 residues. The V end was cut by 1 base, the J end by 2 bases, with 11 bases between. The CDR3 region is CSARGSLGQETQYF. In DNA, the CDR3 is TGCAGTGCTAGAGGGAGTCTGGGGCAAGAGACCCAGTACTTC.

This clonotype was observed a handful of times. The CDR3 loop reads CASSPSDSPYEQYF. The DNA of the CDR3 is TGTGCCAGCAGCCCGTCGGACTCACCCTACGAGCAGTACTTC. The rearrangement joins TRBV7-2 to TRBJ2-7; D might be TRBD2 (5 bases). Deletions cut 5 bases from V and 2 bases from J, with 13 bases between. Looked up from germline, CDR1 is SGHTA and CDR2 is FQGNSA. The CDR3 length is 14 residues.

This rearrangement joins TRBV14 to TRBJ2-1, with a weak D call TRBD2 (6 bases). The CDR3 totals 15 residues. Trimming took off 4 bases at V and 4 bases at J, with 14 bases between the two ends. In germline, CDR1 is SGHDN, CDR2 FVKESK. CDR3 DNA: TGTGCCAGCAGCCCCCTCGGGAGTAGATACAATGAGCAGTTCTTC. Its translation is CASSPLGSRYNEQFF.

This clonotype showed up just a few times. The chain employs TRBV5-5 and TRBJ1-4; D gene unclear. This CDR3 spans 14 amino acids. Per the germline V gene, CDR1 is SGHKS and CDR2 is YYEKEE (reference sequence). The V end lost 2 bases, the J end lost 10 bases, and 15 bases lay between the germline ends. This CDR3 is CASSFMGLDGKLFF. CDR3 DNA: TGTGCCAGCAGCTTTATGGGTTTGGATGGAAAACTGTTTTTT. The full variable domain, its missing parts supplied by reference TRBV5-5 and TRBJ1-4, is DAGVTQSPTHLIKTRGQQVTLRCSPISGHKSVSWYQQVLGQGPQFIFQYYEKEERGRGNFPDRFSARQFPNYSSELNVNALLLGDSALYLCASSFMGLDGKLFFGSGTQLSVL.

This clonotype has a handful of counts. The chain links TRBV10-3 to TRBJ2-7; unclear D gene. The germline CDR1 and CDR2 sequences are ENHRY and SYGVKD. Deletions cut 2 bases from V and 5 bases from J, with 10 bases between. The CDR3 consists of 13 residues. CDR3 in amino acids: CAISERWDDEQYF. Written as DNA, the CDR3 is TGTGCCATCAGTGAGCGGTGGGATGACGAGCAGTACTTC.

This clonotype was counted at least ten times. This chain joins TRBV2 and TRBJ2-1; no clear D. The CDR3 is made up of 11 amino acids. The ends were cut back, 1 base at V and 9 bases at J, with 4 bases in the middle. The germline V gene encodes CDR1 SNHLY and CDR2 FYNNEI. CDR3 in amino acids: CASSEGVEQFF. CDR3 bases: TGTGCCAGCAGTGAAGGCGTTGAGCAGTTCTTC.

There are a few counts of this clonotype. The chain has TRBV6-2 or TRBV6-3 and TRBJ1-2; perhaps TRBD1 as D (5 bases). V lost 4 bases to trimming and J lost 4 bases, with 16 bases between them. CDR1 and CDR2 (germline): MNHEY, SVGEGT. This CDR3 region has 15 residues. For the CDR3, the DNA is TGTGCCAGCAGTTCCCCCCGGGACGGTTCCTATGGCTACACCTTC. Encoded protein: CASSSPRDGSYGYTF.

J is TRBJ2-3 and V is TRBV7-9; D remains unclear. This CDR3 is 13 amino acids long. The ends were cut back, 4 bases at V and 4 bases at J, with 9 bases in the middle. CDR1 is SEHNR and CDR2 is FQNEAQ in the germline V gene (reference sequence). The CDR3 loop is CASSSRGPDTQYF. The CDR3 bases are TGTGCCAGCAGCTCCCGAGGTCCAGATACGCAGTATTTT.

The table lists this clonotype with a few counts. The rearrangement joins TRBV6-5 to TRBJ2-7; 8 bases align to TRBD2. V lost 6 bases, J lost 3 bases, and 10 bases stayed unmatched. Germline CDR1 and CDR2: MNHEY and SVGAGI. The CDR3 has 15 residues. The CDR3 DNA follows: TGTGCCAGCAGGAACGGGGGGGGCGGAGACTACGAGCAGTACTTC. Its translation: CASRNGGGGDYEQYF.

This clonotype has a count of ten or more. This chain links TRBV7-6 with TRBJ1-4; unclear D gene. The germline V gene encodes CDR1 SGHVS and CDR2 FNYEAQ. The V end was cut by 1 base, the J end by 6 bases, with 9 bases between. This CDR3 comprises 14 residues. CDR3 amino acids: CASSLEPTDEKLFF. The CDR3, as DNA: TGTGCCAGCAGCTTAGAACCAACGGATGAAAAACTGTTTTTT.

The sample holds a few counts of this clonotype. The chain joins TRBV7-2 to TRBJ2-2; unclear D gene. Germline loops: CDR1 SGHTA, CDR2 FQGNSA. This CDR3 is built from 15 residues. Trimming stripped 3 bases from V and 3 bases from J, with 11 bases between. CDR3 bases: TGTGCCAGCAGCTTCGCCCTTGGAGACACCGGGGAGCTGTTTTTT. Protein sequence: CASSFALGDTGELFF.

V gene TRBV7-2 combines with J gene TRBJ2-1; possibly TRBD2 for D (6 bases). The germline V gene has CDR1 SGHTA and CDR2 FQGNSA. The V end lost 4 bases, the J end lost 14 bases, and 15 bases lay between the germline ends. The CDR3 runs to 12 residues. CDR3 nucleotide sequence: TGTGCCAGCAGCTCGGGGCCTAGCGCTAAGTTCTTC. This gives the protein CASSSGPSAKFF.

The V call is TRBV4-2, the J call TRBJ2-3; D ambiguous. CDR1 and CDR2 (germline): LGHNA, YNFKEQ. V was pared by 0 bases and J by 5 bases, with 6 bases between. The CDR3 consists of 13 residues. The CDR3 loop is CASSQEAEDTQYF. DNA of the CDR3: TGTGCCAGCAGCCAAGAGGCGGAAGATACGCAGTATTTT.